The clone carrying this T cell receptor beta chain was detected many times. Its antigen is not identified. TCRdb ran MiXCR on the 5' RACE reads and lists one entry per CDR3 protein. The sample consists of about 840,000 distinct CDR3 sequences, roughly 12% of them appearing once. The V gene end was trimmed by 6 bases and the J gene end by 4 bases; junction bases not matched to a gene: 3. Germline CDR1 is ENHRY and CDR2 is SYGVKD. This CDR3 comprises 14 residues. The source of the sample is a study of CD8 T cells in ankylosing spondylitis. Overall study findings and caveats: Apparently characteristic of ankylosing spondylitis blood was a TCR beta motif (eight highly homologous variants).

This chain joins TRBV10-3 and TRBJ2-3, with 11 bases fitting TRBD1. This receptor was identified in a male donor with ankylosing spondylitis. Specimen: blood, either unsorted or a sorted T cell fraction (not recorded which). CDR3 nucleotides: TGTGCCATCAGGGGGACAGGGGGTGCAGATACGCAGTATTTT. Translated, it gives CAIRGTGGADTQYF.